What follows are 9 T cell receptor beta chains derived from one specimen sequenced in a study of T cells after yellow fever vaccination. TCRdb processed the 5' RACE reads anew with MiXCR; each CDR3 protein has one entry. The sample holds hundreds of thousands of distinct CDR3 sequences, 4.1% seen once. The starting material was PBMCs, obtained 5 days after the yellow fever booster vaccination. These receptors were collected from a man between 18 and 35 years old who received the YFV17D yellow fever vaccine.

The V call is TRBV29-1, the J call TRBJ1-2; D not resolved. Trimming cost V 5 bases and J 0 bases, with 16 bases left between them. This CDR3 contains 15 residues. CDR1 SQVTM and CDR2 ANQGSEA come from the germline V gene. In DNA form, the CDR3 reads TGCAGCGTTCTGGTTAGTGTGGCCCCTAACTATGGCTACACCTTC. Translated, it gives CSVLVSVAPNYGYTF. The full variable domain, with the rest looked up from reference TRBV29-1 and TRBJ1-2, is SAVISQKPSRDICQRGTSLTIQCQVDSQVTMMFWYRQQPGQSLTLIATANQGSEATYESGFVIDKFPISRPNLTFSTLTVSNMSPEDSSIYLCSVLVSVAPNYGYTFGSGTRLTVV.

This clonotype came up many times. The chain couples TRBV7-9 to TRBJ1-2, with D possibly TRBD1 on 5 matching bases. The CDR3 spans 14 residues. Per the germline V gene, CDR1 is SEHNR and CDR2 is FQNEAQ (reference sequence). V dropped 2 bases and J dropped 5 bases, with 12 bases sitting between them. The CDR3: CASSLRGDGYGYTF. The DNA for the CDR3 is TGTGCCAGCAGCTTACGGGGGGACGGTTATGGCTACACCTTC. Full variable domain (missing parts from reference TRBV7-9 and TRBJ1-2): DTGVSQNPRHKITKRGQNVTFRCDPISEHNRLYWYRQTLGQGPEFLTYFQNEAQLEKSRLLSDRFSAERPKGSFSTLEIQRTEQGDSAMYLCASSLRGDGYGYTFGSGTRLTVV.

This clonotype was detected only a few times. The chain joins TRBV18 to TRBJ1-6; D uncertain. V lost 3 bases and J 7 bases, leaving 10 bases between the germline ends. The CDR3 has 14 amino acids. Germline V lookup: CDR1 KGHSH, CDR2 LQKENI. The CDR3 DNA follows: TGTGCCAGCTCACCGAGCAGTCCCAATTCACCCCTCCACTTT. As protein: CASSPSSPNSPLHF. The complete variable domain, with remaining parts taken from reference TRBV18 and TRBJ1-6, reads NAGVMQNPRHLVRRRGQEARLRCSPMKGHSHVYWYRQLPEEGLKFMVYLQKENIIDESGMPKERFSAEFPKEGPSILRIQQVVRGDSAAYFCASSPSSPNSPLHFGNGTRLTVT.

The chain employs TRBV18 and TRBJ2-7, with 9 bases identical to TRBD1. The CDR3 extends over 15 amino acids. V was pared by 6 bases and J by 1 base, with 7 bases of the junction left unmatched. Looked up from germline, CDR1 is KGHSH and CDR2 is LQKENI. The CDR3 DNA is TGTGCCAGCTCCCCCGGGACAGGGCCTTCCTACGAGCAGTACTTC. It translates to CASSPGTGPSYEQYF.

The genes are TRBV2 and TRBJ1-1; TRBD1 matches at 9 bases. CDR3 size: 18 residues. V lost 2 bases to trimming and J lost 3 bases; unmatched junction nucleotides: 13. Germline lookup yields CDR1 SNHLY and CDR2 FYNNEI. The CDR3 here is CASSEWDRELGVDTEAFF. The CDR3 nucleotides read TGTGCCAGCAGTGAATGGGACAGGGAATTGGGGGTGGACACTGAAGCTTTCTTT. The variable domain in full, completed from reference TRBV2 and TRBJ1-1, reads EPEVTQTPSHQVTQMGQEVILRCVPISNHLYFYWYRQILGQKVEFLVSFYNNEISEKSEIFDDQFSVERPDGSNFTLKIRSTKLEDSAMYFCASSEWDRELGVDTEAFFGQGTRLTVV.

The chain recombines TRBV7-8 with TRBJ2-7; D not resolved. The CDR3 is 13 amino acids. Trimming removed 1 base from V and 2 bases from J, with 6 bases in between. From germline, CDR1 is SGHVS and CDR2 FQNEAQ. Written as DNA, the CDR3 is TGTGCCAGCAGCTTAGACGAAACCTACGAGCAGTACGTC. Residues: CASSLDETYEQYV.

This clonotype appeared a few times. V usage is TRBV7-3 and J usage is TRBJ2-1, with unresolved D. The germline CDR1 and CDR2 sequences are SGHTA and FQGTGA. This CDR3 is built from 15 residues. V gave up 5 bases and J gave up 2 bases, with 13 bases separating them. The CDR3 reads CASSANSVPYNEQFF. CDR3 nucleotides: TGTGCCAGCAGCGCCAACAGTGTTCCCTACAATGAGCAGTTCTTC.

This clonotype was recorded many times. The chain joins TRBV7-3 to TRBJ2-2; D might be TRBD2 (6 bases). Trimming stripped 5 bases from V and 0 bases from J, with 10 bases between. In germline, CDR1 is SGHTA, CDR2 FQGTGA. This CDR3 spans 15 amino acids. The CDR3 DNA sequence: TGTGCCAGCAGCACCGGGAGTTCGAACACCGGGGAGCTGTTTTTT. This translates into CASSTGSSNTGELFF.

This clonotype was counted many times. J is TRBJ2-3 and V is TRBV6-5; D tentatively reads TRBD1 or TRBD2 (5 bases each). From germline, CDR1 is MNHEY and CDR2 SVGAGI. Trimming stripped 3 bases from V and 4 bases from J, with 11 bases between. The CDR3 runs to 14 residues. Here the CDR3 DNA reads TGTGCCAGCAGTTATGGGGGTATGGCAGATACGCAGTATTTT. Translated: CASSYGGMADTQYF.